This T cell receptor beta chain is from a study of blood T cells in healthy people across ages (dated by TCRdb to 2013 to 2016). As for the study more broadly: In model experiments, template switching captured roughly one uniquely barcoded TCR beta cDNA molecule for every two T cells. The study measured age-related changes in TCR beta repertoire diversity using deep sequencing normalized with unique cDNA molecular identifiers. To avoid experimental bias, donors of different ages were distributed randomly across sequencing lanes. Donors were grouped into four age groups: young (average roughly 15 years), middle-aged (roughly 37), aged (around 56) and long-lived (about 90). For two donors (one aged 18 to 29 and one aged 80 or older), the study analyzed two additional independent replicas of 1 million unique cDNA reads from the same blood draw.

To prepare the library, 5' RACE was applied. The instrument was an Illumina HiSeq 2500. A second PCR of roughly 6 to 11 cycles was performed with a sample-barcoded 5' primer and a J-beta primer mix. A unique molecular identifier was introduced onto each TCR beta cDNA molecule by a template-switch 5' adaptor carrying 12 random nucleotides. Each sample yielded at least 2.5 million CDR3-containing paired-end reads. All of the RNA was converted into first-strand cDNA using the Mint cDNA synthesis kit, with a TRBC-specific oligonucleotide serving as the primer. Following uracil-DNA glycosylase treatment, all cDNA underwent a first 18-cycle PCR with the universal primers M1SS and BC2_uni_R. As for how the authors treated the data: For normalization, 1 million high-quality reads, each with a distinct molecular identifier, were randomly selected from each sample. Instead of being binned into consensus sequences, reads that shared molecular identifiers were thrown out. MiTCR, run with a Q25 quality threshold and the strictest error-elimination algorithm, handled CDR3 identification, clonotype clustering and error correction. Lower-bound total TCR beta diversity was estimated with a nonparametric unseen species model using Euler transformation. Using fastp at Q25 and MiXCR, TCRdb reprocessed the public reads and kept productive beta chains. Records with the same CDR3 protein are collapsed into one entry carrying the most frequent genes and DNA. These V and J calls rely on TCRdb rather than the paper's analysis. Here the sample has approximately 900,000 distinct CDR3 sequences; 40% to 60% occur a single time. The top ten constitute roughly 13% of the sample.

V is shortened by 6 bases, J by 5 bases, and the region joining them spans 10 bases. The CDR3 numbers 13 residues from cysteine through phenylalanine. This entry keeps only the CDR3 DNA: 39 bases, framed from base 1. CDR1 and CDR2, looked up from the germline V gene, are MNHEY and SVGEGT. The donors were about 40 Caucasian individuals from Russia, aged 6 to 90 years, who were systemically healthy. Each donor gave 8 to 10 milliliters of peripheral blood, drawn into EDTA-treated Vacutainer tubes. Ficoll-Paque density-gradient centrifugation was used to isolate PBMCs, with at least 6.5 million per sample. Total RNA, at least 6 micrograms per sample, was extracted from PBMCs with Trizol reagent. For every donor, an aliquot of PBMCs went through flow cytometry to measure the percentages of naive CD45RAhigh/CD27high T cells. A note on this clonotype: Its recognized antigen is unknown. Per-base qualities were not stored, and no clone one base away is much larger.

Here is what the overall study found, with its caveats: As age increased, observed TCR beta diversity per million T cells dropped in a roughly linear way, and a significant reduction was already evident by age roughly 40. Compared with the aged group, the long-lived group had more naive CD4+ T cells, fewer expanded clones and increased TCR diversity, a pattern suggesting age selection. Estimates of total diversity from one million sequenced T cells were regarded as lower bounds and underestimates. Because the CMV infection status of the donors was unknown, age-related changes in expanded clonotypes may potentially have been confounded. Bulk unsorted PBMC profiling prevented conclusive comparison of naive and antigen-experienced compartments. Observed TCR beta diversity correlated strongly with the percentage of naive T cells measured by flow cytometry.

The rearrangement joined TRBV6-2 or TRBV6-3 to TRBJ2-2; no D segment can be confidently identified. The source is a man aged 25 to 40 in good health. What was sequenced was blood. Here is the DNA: TGTGCCAGCAGCATCCAAACTACCGGGGAGCTGTTTTTT. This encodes CASSIQTTGELFF.